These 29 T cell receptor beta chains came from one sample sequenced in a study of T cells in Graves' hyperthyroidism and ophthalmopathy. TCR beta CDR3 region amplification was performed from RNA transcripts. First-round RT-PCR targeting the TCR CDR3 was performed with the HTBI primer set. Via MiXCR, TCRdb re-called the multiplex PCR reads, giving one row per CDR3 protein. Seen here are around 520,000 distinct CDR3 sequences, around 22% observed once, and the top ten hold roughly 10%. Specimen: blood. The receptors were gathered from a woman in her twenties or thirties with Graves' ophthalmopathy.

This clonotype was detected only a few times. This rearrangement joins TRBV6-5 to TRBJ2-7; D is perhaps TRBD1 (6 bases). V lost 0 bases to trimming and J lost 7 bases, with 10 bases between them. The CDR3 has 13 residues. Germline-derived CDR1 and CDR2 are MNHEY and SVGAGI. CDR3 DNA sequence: TGTGCCAGCAGTTACTCTCACAGGGATGAGCAGTACTTC. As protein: CASSYSHRDEQYF.

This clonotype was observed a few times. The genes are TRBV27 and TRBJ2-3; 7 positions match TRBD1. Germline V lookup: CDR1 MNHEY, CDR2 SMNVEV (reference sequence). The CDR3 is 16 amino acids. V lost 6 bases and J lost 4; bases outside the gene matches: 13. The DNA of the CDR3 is TGTGCCAGCAGCCCTATCGGACAGGCCCAGGCAGATACGCAGTATTTT. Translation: CASSPIGQAQADTQYF.

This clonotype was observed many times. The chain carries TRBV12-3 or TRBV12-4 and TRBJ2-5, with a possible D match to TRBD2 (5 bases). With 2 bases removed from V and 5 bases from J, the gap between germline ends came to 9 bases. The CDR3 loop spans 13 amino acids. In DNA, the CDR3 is TGTGCCAGCAGTTTAATGGGCGGGGAGACCCAGTACTTC. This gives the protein CASSLMGGETQYF.

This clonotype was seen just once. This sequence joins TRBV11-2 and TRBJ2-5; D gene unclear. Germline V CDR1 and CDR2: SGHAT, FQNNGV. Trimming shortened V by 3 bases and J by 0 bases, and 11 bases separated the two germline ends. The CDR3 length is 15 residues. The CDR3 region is CASSLRWQDQETQYF. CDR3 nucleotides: TGTGCCAGCAGCTTGCGTTGGCAGGACCAAGAGACCCAGTACTTC.

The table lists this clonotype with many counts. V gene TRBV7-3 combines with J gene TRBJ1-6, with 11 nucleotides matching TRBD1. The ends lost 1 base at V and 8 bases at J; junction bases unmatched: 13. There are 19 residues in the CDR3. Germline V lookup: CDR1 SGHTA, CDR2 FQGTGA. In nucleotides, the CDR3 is TGTGCCAGCAGCTTAATGTCCACTCGGACAGGGGGCATTTATTCACCCCTCCACTTT. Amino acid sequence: CASSLMSTRTGGIYSPLHF. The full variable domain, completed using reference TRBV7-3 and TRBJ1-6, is GAGVSQTPSNKVTEKGKYVELRCDPISGHTALYWYRQSLGQGPEFLIYFQGTGAADDSGLPNDRFFAVRPEGSVSTLKIQRTERGDSAVYLCASSLMSTRTGGIYSPLHFGNGTRLTVT.

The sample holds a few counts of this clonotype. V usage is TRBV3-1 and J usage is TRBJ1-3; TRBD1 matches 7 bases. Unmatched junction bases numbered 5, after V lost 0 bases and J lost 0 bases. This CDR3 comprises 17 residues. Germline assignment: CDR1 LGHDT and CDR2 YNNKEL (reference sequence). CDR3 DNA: TGTGCCAGCAGCCAAGATTTCGGGACAGCCTCTGGAAACACCATATATTTT. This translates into CASSQDFGTASGNTIYF.

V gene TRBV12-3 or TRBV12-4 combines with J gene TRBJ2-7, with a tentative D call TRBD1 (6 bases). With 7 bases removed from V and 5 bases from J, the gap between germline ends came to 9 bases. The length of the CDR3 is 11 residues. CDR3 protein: CASTYRDEQYF. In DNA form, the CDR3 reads TGTGCCAGCACCTACAGGGACGAGCAGTACTTC.

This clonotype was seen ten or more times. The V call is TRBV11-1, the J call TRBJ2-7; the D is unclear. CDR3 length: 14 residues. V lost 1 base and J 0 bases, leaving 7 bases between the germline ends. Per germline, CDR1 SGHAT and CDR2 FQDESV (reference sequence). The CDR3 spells CASSLVGHSYEQYF. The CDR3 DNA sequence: TGTGCCAGCAGCTTAGTCGGTCACTCCTACGAGCAGTACTTC.

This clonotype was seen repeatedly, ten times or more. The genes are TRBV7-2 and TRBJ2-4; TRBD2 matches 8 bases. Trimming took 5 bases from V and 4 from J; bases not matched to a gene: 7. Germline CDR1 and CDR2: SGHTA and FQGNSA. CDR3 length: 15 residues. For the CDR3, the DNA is TGTGCCAGCAGCCTTTATAGCGGGGAGAAAAACATTCAGTACTTC. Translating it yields CASSLYSGEKNIQYF. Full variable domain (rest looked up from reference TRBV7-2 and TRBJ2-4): GAGVSQSPSNKVTEKGKDVELRCDPISGHTALYWYRQSLGQGLEFLIYFQGNSAPDKSGLPSDRFSAERTGGSVSTLTIQRTQQEDSAVYLCASSLYSGEKNIQYFGAGTRLSVL.

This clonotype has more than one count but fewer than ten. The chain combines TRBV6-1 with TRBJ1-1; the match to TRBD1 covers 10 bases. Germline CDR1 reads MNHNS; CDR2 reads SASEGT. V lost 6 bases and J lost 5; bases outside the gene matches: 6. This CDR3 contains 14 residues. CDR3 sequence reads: CASRPGQGWTEAFF. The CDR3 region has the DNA TGTGCCAGCAGACCGGGACAGGGGTGGACTGAAGCTTTCTTT.

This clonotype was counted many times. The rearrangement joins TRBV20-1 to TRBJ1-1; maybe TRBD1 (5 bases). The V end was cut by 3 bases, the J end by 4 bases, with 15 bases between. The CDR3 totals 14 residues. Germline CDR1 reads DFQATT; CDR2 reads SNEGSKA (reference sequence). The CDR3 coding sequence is TGCAGTGCTAGTAGGACCGACAGAGGCACTGAAGCTTTCTTT. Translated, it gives CSASRTDRGTEAFF.

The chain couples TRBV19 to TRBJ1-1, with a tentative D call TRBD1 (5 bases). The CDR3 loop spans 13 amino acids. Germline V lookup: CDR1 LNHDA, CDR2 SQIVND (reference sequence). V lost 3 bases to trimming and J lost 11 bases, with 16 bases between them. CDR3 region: CASSMGGEVDAFF. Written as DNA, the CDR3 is TGTGCCAGTAGTATGGGAGGGGAAGTTGACGCTTTCTTT.

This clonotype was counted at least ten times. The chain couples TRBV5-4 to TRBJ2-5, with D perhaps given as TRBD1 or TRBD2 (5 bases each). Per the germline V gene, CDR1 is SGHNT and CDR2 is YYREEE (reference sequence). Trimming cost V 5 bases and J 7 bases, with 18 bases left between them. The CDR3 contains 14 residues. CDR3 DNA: TGTGCCAGCAGTTCGGGGACGCGCCAGAGGACCCAGTACTTC. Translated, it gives CASSSGTRQRTQYF.

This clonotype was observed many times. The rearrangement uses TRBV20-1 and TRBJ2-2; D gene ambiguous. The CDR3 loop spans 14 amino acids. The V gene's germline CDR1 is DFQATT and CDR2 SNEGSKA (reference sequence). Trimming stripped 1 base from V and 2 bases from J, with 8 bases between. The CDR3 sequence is CSARVGGNTGELFF. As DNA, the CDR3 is TGCAGTGCTAGAGTTGGCGGAAACACCGGGGAGCTGTTTTTT.

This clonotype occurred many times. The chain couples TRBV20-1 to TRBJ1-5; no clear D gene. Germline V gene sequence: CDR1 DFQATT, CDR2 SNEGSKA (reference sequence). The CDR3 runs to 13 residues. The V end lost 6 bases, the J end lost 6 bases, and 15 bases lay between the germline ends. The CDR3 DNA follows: TGCAGTGCCAGGTCGTTTTCTTCTCAGCCCCAGCATTTT. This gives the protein CSARSFSSQPQHF.

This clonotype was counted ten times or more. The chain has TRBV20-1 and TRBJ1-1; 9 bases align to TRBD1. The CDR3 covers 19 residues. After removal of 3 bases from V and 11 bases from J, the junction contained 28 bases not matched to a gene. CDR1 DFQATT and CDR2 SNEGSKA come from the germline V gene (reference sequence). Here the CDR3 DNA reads TGCAGTGCTAGTGCTGGTCCGTCGAGGACAGGGGTACACCTGCTGGGGGCTTTCTTT. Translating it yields CSASAGPSRTGVHLLGAFF.

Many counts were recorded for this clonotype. CDR3 in DNA: TGCGCCAGCAGCCAGGGACAGGGGGATAGCTATGGCTACACCTTC. It translates to CASSQGQGDSYGYTF. This chain uses TRBV4-1 with TRBJ1-2; 11 nucleotides line up with TRBD1. CDR1 MGHRA and CDR2 YSYEKL come from the germline V gene. The CDR3 is 15 amino acids. V gave up 3 bases and J gave up 4 bases; unmatched junction bases: 4.

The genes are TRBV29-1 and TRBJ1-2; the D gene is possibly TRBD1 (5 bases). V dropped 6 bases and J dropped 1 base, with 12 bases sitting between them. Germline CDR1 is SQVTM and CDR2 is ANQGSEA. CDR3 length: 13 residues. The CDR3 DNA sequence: TGCAGCGTGACCTCAGGGAATAACTATGGCTACACCTTC. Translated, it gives CSVTSGNNYGYTF.

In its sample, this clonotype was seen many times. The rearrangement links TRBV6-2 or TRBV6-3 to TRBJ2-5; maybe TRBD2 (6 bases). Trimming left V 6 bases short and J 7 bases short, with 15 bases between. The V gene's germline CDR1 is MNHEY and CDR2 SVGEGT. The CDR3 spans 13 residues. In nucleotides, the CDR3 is TGTGCCAGCAGCTTCGGGGTCGGGGGGACCCAGTACTTC. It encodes CASSFGVGGTQYF.

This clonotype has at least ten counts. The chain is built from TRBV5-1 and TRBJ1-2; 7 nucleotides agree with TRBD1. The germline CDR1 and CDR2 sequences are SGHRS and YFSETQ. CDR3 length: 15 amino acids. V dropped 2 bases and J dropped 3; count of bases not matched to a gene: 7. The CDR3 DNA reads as TGCGCCAGCAGCTTAAAGACAGGGTTGGACTATGGCTACACCTTC. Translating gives CASSLKTGLDYGYTF.

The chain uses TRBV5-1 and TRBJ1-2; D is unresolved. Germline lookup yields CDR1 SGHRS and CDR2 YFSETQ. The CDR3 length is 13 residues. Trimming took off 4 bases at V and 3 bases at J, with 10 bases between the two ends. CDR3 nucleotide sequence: TGCGCCAGCAGCGCGGGATTGGACTATGGCTACACCTTC. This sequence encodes CASSAGLDYGYTF.

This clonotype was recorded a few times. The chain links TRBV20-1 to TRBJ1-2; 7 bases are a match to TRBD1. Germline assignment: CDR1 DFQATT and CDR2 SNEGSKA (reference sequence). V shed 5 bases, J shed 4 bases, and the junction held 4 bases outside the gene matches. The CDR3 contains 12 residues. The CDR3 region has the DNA TGCAGTGCTCGACAGGGCGGCTATGGCTACACCTTC. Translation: CSARQGGYGYTF.

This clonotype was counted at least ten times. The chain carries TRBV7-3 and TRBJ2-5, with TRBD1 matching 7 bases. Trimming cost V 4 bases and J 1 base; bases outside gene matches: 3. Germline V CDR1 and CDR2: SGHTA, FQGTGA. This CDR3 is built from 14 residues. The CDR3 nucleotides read TGTGCCAGCAGCTCGGCAGGGGGCCAAGAGACCCAGTACTTC. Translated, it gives CASSSAGGQETQYF.

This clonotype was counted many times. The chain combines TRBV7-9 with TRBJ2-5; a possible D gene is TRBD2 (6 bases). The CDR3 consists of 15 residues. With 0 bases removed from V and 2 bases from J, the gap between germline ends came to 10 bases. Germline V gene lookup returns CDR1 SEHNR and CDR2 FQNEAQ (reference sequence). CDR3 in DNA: TGTGCCAGCAGCTTAGCAGTGGGGGGTCAAGAGACCCAGTACTTC. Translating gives CASSLAVGGQETQYF.

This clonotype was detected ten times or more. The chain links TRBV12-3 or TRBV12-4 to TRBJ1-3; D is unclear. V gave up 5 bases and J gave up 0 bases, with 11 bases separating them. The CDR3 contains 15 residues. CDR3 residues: CASSLQWSSGNTIYF. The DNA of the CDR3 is TGTGCCAGCAGTCTCCAGTGGAGCTCTGGAAACACCATATATTTT.

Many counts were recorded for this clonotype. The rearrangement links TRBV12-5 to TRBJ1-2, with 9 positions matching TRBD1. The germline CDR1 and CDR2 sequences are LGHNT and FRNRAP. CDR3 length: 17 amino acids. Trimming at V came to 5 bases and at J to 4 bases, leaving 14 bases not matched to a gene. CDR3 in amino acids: CASGPNQGTGYSYGYTF. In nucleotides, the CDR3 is TGTGCTAGTGGTCCAAACCAAGGGACAGGGTACAGCTATGGCTACACCTTC.

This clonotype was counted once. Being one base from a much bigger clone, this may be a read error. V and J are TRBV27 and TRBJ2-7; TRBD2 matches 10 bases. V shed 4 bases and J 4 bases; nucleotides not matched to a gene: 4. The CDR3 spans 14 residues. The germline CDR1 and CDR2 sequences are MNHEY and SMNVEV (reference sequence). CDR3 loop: CASSYSGGHYEQYF. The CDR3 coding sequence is TGTGCCAGCAGTTATAGCGGGGGGCATTACGAGCAGTACTTC.

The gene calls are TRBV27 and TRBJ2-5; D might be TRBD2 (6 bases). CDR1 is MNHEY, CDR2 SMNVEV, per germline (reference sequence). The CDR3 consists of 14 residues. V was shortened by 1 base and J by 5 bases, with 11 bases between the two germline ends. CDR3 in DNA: TGTGCCAGCAGTTTATTGGGCGGGATGGAGACCCAGTACTTC. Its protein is CASSLLGGMETQYF.

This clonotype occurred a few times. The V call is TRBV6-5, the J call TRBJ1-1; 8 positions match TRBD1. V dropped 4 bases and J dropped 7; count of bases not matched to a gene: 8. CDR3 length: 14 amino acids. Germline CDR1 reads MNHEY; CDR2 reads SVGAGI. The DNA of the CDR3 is TGTGCCAGCAGTTCCCCAGGGGGCGCCAATGAAGCTTTCTTT. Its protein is CASSSPGGANEAFF.